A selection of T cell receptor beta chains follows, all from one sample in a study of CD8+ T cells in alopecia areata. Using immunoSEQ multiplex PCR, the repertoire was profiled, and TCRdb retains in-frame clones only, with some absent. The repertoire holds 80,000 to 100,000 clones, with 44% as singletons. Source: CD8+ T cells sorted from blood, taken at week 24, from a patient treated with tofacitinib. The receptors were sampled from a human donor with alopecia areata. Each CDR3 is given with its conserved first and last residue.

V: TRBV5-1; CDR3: CASSLGATEQYF
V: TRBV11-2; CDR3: CASSLPRGTGIDEQYF
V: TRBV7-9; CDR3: CASSPGGEQFF
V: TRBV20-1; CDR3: CSATENTEAFF
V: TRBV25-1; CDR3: CASSESGRETQYF
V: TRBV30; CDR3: CALDLSTNTEAFF
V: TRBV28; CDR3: CASSFNRQGDNYGYTF
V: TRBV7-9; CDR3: CASSSRRPSGRNQETQYF
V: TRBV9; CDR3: CASSDRGDNPLNTEAFF
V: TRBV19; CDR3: CASSIIFERPAELFF
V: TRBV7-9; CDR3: CASSLDVDEQYF
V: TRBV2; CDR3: CARTGTRYSGANVLTF
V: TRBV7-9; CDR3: CASSLGEAFSYNEQFF
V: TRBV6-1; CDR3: CASRQYPYEQYF
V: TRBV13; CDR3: CASSGQVVETQYF
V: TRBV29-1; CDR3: CSVEDPARGSYEQYF
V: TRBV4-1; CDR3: CASNAGVVADTQYF
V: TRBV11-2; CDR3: CASRGTSGTDTQYF
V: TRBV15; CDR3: CATSKGVSRATEAFF
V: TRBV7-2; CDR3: CASSLGNQPQHF
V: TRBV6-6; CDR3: CASRVLSTSYEQYF
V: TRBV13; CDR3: CASSPHRGTYEQYF
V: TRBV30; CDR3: CAWSGGRGVTQYF
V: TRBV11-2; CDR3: CASSFGRMYEQYF
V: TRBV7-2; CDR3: CASSLSPYEQYF
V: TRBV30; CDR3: CAWSFDTTHRTEGLAAPYNEQFF
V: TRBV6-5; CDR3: CASSWTGTEKLFF
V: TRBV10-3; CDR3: CAIAGRAGELFF
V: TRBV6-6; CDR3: CASKGPEAFF
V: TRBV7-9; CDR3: CASSFPSYQETQYF
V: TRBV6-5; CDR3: CASSYSPLAGGNEQFF
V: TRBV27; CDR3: CASSLYRSTDTQYF
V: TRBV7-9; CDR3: CASSLISISGNTIYF